Listed below are T cell receptor beta chains from one sample, sequenced in a study of PD-L1 blockade in urothelial cancer. This table comes from immunoSEQ multiplex PCR, and its TCRdb copy is limited to in-frame clones, with some not included. The table lists 30,000 to 40,000 clones, about 87% of them singletons. Sequencing used PBMCs, obtained around atezolizumab (anti-PD-L1) treatment. The receptor set was obtained from a man aged 60 to 75 with urothelial cancer. The CDR3 runs from the conserved cysteine through the conserved F or W. The order of the fields is J gene, D gene, V gene, clone size, CDR3 protein, CDR3 DNA. D genes are given only for firm matches. Where a row states a size, it is once, few, many or the class of an expanded clone; other rows omit it.

>TRBJ1-1|NA|TRBV7-9|NA
CASIIRNTEAFF
TGTGCCAGCATTATCCGGAACACTGAAGCTTTCTTT
>TRBJ2-2|NA|TRBV28|once
CALAARNTGELFF
TGTGCACTTGCAGCGAGGAACACCGGGGAGCTGTTTTTT
>TRBJ2-3|TRBD2|TRBV6-5|NA
CASSYGRATDTQYF
TGTGCCAGCAGTTACGGGAGGGCCACAGATACGCAGTATTTT
>TRBJ2-1|TRBD2|TRBV7-2|NA
CASSSRSSGRRNEQFF
TGTGCCAGCAGCTCCCGGTCTAGCGGGAGGCGGAATGAGCAGTTCTTC
>TRBJ2-7|TRBD1|TRBV29-1|NA
CSVGRQGVSSYEQYF
TGCAGCGTTGGTAGACAGGGGGTGAGCTCCTACGAGCAGTACTTC
>TRBJ2-5|TRBD1|TRBV29-1|NA
CSVDRDRGGETQYF
TGCAGCGTTGATCGAGACAGGGGGGGAGAGACCCAGTACTTC
>TRBJ1-2|NA|TRBV19|NA
CASSPHSAVYGYTF
TGTGCCAGTAGTCCCCATTCGGCGGTCTATGGCTACACCTTC
>TRBJ2-3|NA|TRBV9|once
CASSTGQRTDTQYF
TGTGCCAGCAGCACAGGACAGCGCACAGATACGCAGTATTTT
>TRBJ1-6|NA|TRBV10-3|medium-sized
CAITASVGGDSPLHF
TGTGCCATCACTGCGAGTGTTGGGGGCGATTCACCCCTCCACTTT
>TRBJ2-5|TRBD2|TRBV11-3|NA
CASSPGTSKREGLRETQYF
TGTGCCAGCAGCCCAGGCACCTCCAAGCGGGAGGGCCTTAGGGAGACCCAGTACTTC
>TRBJ2-3|NA|TRBV5-1|NA
CASTRGTSGDTQYF
TGCGCCAGCACCCGCGGGACCTCAGGGGATACGCAGTATTTT
>TRBJ2-2|NA|TRBV7-2|NA
CASSLFRGRGSGGELFF
TGTGCCAGCAGCTTATTCAGAGGCCGGGGTTCGGGCGGGGAGCTGTTTTTT
>TRBJ2-3|TRBD2|TRBV10-1|NA
CASSETSSGDTQYF
TGCGCCAGCAGTGAGACTTCTAGCGGAGATACGCAGTATTTT
>TRBJ2-2|NA|TRBV19|NA
CASSGRANTGELFF
TGTGCCAGTAGCGGCAGGGCGAACACCGGGGAGCTGTTTTTT
>TRBJ1-1|NA|TRBV5-6|NA
CASSSPGLAGTEAFF
TGTGCCAGCAGTTCCCCCGGGCTTGCGGGCACTGAAGCTTTCTTT
>TRBJ2-5|NA|TRBV11-3|NA
CASSLDETGTQYF
TGTGCCAGCAGCTTAGATGAGACTGGGACCCAGTACTTC
>TRBJ2-3|TRBD2|TRBV5-1|NA
CASSLVAGGTDTQYF
TGCGCCAGCAGCTTGGTAGCGGGAGGCACAGATACGCAGTATTTT
>TRBJ2-1|NA|TRBV11-2|NA
CASSQGLGIDNEQFF
TGTGCCAGCAGCCAGGGGCTTGGGATCGACAATGAGCAGTTCTTC
>TRBJ1-5|NA|TRBV5-5|once
CASSWGPQGSNQPQHF
TGTGCCAGCAGCTGGGGCCCACAGGGTAGCAATCAGCCCCAGCATTTT
>TRBJ2-1|NA|TRBV9|NA
CASSDTGSSYNEQFF
TGTGCCAGCAGTGACACAGGGAGCTCCTACAATGAGCAGTTCTTC
>TRBJ2-1|NA|TRBV7-9|NA
CASSLVLDNEQFF
TGTGCCAGCAGCTTAGTACTGGACAATGAGCAGTTCTTC
>TRBJ1-1|TRBD1|TRBV5-1|NA
CASSSQGGNTEAFF
TGCGCCAGCAGCTCACAGGGGGGGAACACTGAAGCTTTCTTT
>TRBJ1-6|TRBD1|TRBV28|NA
CASSSRQGARSPLHF
TGTGCCAGCAGTTCTAGACAGGGGGCACGGTCACCCCTCCACTTT
>TRBJ2-3|TRBD2|TRBV5-6|NA
CASSHTTSGSRADTQYF
TGTGCCAGCAGCCATACAACTAGCGGGAGTAGGGCAGATACGCAGTATTTT
>TRBJ2-3|TRBD2|TRBV2|few
CASSPLAGGGTDTQYF
TGTGCCAGCAGTCCGCTAGCGGGAGGGGGTACAGATACGCAGTATTTT
>TRBJ2-5|TRBD1|TRBV5-5|NA
CASSLKGGRGETQYF
TGTGCCAGCAGCTTGAAAGGGGGCAGGGGAGAGACCCAGTACTTC
>TRBJ2-5|NA|TRBV9|NA
CASSPRGGGMGETQYF
TGTGCCAGCAGCCCGAGAGGTGGCGGGATGGGGGAGACCCAGTACTTC
>TRBJ2-1|TRBD2|TRBV19|NA
CASLDAGGPNEQFF
TGTGCCAGCCTAGATGCGGGAGGGCCCAATGAGCAGTTCTTC